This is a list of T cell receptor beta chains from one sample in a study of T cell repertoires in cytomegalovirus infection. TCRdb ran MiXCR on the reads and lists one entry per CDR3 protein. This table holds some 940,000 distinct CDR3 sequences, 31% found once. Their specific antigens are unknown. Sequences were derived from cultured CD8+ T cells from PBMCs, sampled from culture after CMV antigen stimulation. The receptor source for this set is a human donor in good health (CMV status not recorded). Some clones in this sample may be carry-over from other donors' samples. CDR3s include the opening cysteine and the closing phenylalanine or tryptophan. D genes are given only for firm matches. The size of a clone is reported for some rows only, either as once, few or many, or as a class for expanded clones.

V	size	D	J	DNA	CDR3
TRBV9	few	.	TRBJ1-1	TGTGCCAGCAGCGTAGCTGCGGGAAGTGGGGCGGGAGTGAACACTGAAGCTTTCTTT	CASSVAAGSGAGVNTEAFF
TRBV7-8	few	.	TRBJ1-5	TGTGCCAGCAGCGCCCGGAGGGGACTTAGCAATCAGCCCCAGCATTTT	CASSARRGLSNQPQHF
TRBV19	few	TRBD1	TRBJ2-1	TGTGCCAGTAGTGAGGGACAGGGGTTTTCCTACAATGAGCAGTTCTTC	CASSEGQGFSYNEQFF
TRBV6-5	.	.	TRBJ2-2	TGTGCCAGCAGTTTAGCGGTGCGACCCCCCGCCGGGGAGCTGTTTTTT	CASSLAVRPPAGELFF
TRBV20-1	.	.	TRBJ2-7	TGCAGTGCTAACAGGCCCGACTCCTACGAGCAGTACTTC	CSANRPDSYEQYF
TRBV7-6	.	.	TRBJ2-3	TGTGCCAGCAGCCAGACACCAACCACAGATACGCAGTATTTT	CASSQTPTTDTQYF
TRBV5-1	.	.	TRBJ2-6	TGCGCCAGCAGCCTTTATACAGGGCCTGGGACCAACGTCCTGACTTTC	CASSLYTGPGTNVLTF
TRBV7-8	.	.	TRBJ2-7	TGTGCCAGCAGCTTAGCCGGGGACGTCCCCACCTACGAGCAGTACTTC	CASSLAGDVPTYEQYF
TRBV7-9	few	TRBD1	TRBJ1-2	TGTGCCAGCAGCTTAGATACAGGGGGTGGCTATGGCTACACCTTC	CASSLDTGGGYGYTF
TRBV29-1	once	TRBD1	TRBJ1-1	TGCAGCGTATACCCGGGACAGCTGAACACTGAAGCTTTCTTT	CSVYPGQLNTEAFF
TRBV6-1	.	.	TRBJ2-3	TGTGCCAGCGTCAGGGGAATCCCAGATACGCAGTATTTT	CASVRGIPDTQYF
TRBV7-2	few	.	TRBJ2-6	TGTGCCAGCAGCTTTCGGACGTCGGGAGGGGCCAACGTCCTGACTTTC	CASSFRTSGGANVLTF
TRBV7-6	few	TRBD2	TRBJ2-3	TGTGCCAGCACATCCACTAGCGGGGGACCCACTAGCACAGATACGCAGTATTTT	CASTSTSGGPTSTDTQYF
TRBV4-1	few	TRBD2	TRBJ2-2	TGCGCCAGCAGCCAAACTATAGCGGGGGCCTACACCGGGGAGCTGTTTTTT	CASSQTIAGAYTGELFF
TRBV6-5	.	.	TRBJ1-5	TGTGCCAGCAGTCACAAATGGGCCAAAGGTGAGCCCCAGCATTTT	CASSHKWAKGEPQHF
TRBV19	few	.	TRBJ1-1	TGTGCCAGTAGTATAGAGAGGGGGGCGAACACTGAAGCTTTCTTT	CASSIERGANTEAFF
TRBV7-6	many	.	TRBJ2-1	TGTGCCAGCAGCTTAGGTCCTCGGGGGACCTCCTACAATGAGCAGTTCTTC	CASSLGPRGTSYNEQFF
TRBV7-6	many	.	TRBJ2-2	TGTGCCAGCAGTATCGATTCATGGGGGGCCGCGACCGGGGAGCTGTTTTTT	CASSIDSWGAATGELFF
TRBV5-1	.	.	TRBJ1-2	TGCGCCAGCAGCTTGAAGGGCGATTTTGGCAGGAGGCTTAACTATGGCTACACCTTC	CASSLKGDFGRRLNYGYTF
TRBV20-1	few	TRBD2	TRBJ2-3	TGCAGTGCTAGAGATTGGACTAGCGGGGTTCGGCCAGATACGCAGTATTTT	CSARDWTSGVRPDTQYF
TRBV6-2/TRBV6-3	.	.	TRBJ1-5	TGTGCCAGCAGTTCCGAGCCTTCAACCAGCCTGCCCCAGCATTTT	CASSSEPSTSLPQHF
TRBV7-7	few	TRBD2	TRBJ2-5	TGTGCTAGCAGCTTAGTAGCGGGGGATGAGACCCAGTACTTC	CASSLVAGDETQYF
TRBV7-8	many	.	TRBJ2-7	TGTGCCAGCAGCCCCAAGGCCAGCATCCGGCGGGCCTACGAGCAGTACTTC	CASSPKASIRRAYEQYF
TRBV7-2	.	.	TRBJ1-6	TGTGCCAGCAGCTTAGTCGCGGGTTTCTATAATTCACCCCTCCACTTT	CASSLVAGFYNSPLHF
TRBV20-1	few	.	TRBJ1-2	TGCAGTGCTAGAGATTTCGGTAGGCAGGGAAGAAAACTCTATGGCTACACCTTC	CSARDFGRQGRKLYGYTF
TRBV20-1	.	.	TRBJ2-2	TGCAGTGCTAGGGGCTTCCGGGACCACAACACCGGGGAGCTGTTTTTT	CSARGFRDHNTGELFF
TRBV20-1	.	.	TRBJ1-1	TGCAGTGCGGTGACAGGCCAGGAGGATGAAGCTTTCTTT	CSAVTGQEDEAFF
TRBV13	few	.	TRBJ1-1	TGTGCCAGCAGCTTATGGGCAGGGACGAACACTGAAGCTTTCTTT	CASSLWAGTNTEAFF
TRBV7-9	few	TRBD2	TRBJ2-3	TGTGCCAGCAGCCGCGAGGGAGGGTTCACAGATACGCAGTATTTT	CASSREGGFTDTQYF
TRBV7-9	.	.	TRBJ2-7	TGTGCCAGCAGCTTAGTCCTTGGAGGGTCCTACGAGCAGTACTTC	CASSLVLGGSYEQYF
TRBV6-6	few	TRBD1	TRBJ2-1	TGTGCCAGCAGAAATCCGGGACAGGGGGGTGAGCAGTTCTTC	CASRNPGQGGEQFF
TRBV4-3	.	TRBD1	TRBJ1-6	TGCGCCAGCAGCCACCACACCGGGACAGGGGGGTCACCCCTCCACTTT	CASSHHTGTGGSPLHF
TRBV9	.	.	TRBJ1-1	TGTGCCAGCAGCCCAGAGGAAGGAAACACTGAAGCTTTCTTT	CASSPEEGNTEAFF
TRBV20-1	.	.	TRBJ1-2	TGCAGTGCTAGAGATTGGGGGACGACAGCTGGCTACACCTTC	CSARDWGTTAGYTF
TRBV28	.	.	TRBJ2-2	TGTGCCAGCAGTGGGACTGACACGAACACCGGGGAGCTGTTTTTT	CASSGTDTNTGELFF
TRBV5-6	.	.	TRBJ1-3	TGTGCCAGCAGCTCCAGGGTGGCTGCTGGAAACACCATATATTTT	CASSSRVAAGNTIYF
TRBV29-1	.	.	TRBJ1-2	TGCAGCGTTGAGAGTCGGGCTGGCTACACCTTC	CSVESRAGYTF
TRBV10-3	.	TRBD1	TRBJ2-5	TGTGCCATCAGTGAGTCTTGGGGGCCGTCCAGGGGGACAAGTTACCAAGAGACCCAGTACTTC	CAISESWGPSRGTSYQETQYF
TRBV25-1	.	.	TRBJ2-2	TGTGCCAGCAGTATACAGGAAAACACCGGGGAGCTGTTTTTT	CASSIQENTGELFF
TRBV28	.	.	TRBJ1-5	TGTGCCAGCAGCCCGGGCCTCAAGGGCAATCAGCCCCAGCATTTT	CASSPGLKGNQPQHF
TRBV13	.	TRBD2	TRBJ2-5	TGTGCCAGCAGCTTAGCATCCAGCGGGGAAGAGACCCAGTACTTC	CASSLASSGEETQYF
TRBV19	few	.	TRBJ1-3	TGTGCCACCCCCGGGACGGTCTATTTCTCTGGAAACACCATATATTTT	CATPGTVYFSGNTIYF
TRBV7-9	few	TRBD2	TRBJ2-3	TGTGCCAGCAGCTTTCGAGTAGCGGGGGTCACAGATACGCAGTATTTT	CASSFRVAGVTDTQYF
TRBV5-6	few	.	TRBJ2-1	TGTGCCAGCAGCTTCGGTTCCACCCGCAATGAGCAGTTCTTC	CASSFGSTRNEQFF
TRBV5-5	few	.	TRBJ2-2	TGTGCCAGCAGCTTCAACGGGGGGCTCACCGGGGAGCTGTTTTTT	CASSFNGGLTGELFF
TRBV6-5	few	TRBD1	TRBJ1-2	TGTGCCAGCAGTTATGGGACAGGGGCCCACTATGGCTACACCTTC	CASSYGTGAHYGYTF
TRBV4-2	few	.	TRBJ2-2	TGTGCCAGCAGCGAACCGGGACTCTACACCGGGGAGCTGTTTTTT	CASSEPGLYTGELFF
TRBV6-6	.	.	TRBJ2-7	TGTGCCAGCAGTCCTGGGACGGAATTTAGGCACGAGCAGTACTTC	CASSPGTEFRHEQYF
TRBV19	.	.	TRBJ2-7	TGTACCAGTAGTATACGGGACGGACTATCCTACGAGCAGTACTTC	CTSSIRDGLSYEQYF
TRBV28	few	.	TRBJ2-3	TGTGCCAGCAGTTACCGCGCTGAGGCCACAGATACGCAGTATTTT	CASSYRAEATDTQYF
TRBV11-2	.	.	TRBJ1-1	TGTGCCAGCAGCTTAGTCCAAAGGGTCCGGGCCGGAGATGAAGCTTTCTTT	CASSLVQRVRAGDEAFF
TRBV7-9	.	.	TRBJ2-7	TGTGCCAGCAGCTTAGCGGACCGCGGAAACTACGAGCAGTACTTC	CASSLADRGNYEQYF
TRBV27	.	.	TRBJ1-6	TGTGCCAGCAGGATAGGGATGGGGAATTCACCCCTCCACTTT	CASRIGMGNSPLHF
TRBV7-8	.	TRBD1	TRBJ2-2	TGTGCCAGCAGCCCGATCGGACAGGGTGACACCGGGGAGCTGTTTTTT	CASSPIGQGDTGELFF
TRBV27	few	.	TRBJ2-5	TGTGCCAGCAGCCAAAACCCCGCCTGGACCCAGTACTTC	CASSQNPAWTQYF
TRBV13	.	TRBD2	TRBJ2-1	TGTGCCAGCAGCACGGGACTAGCGGGGGAGGAGCAGTTCTTC	CASSTGLAGEEQFF
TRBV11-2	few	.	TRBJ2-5	TGTGCCAGCAGCTTCCTGACAGCCCAGACCGAAGAGACCCAGTACTTC	CASSFLTAQTEETQYF
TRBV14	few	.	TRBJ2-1	TGTGCCAGCACGGAGGGGAACAATGAGCAGTTCTTC	CASTEGNNEQFF
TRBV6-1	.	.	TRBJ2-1	TGTGCCAGCATAACACCTCAAGGCAAGTTCTTC	CASITPQGKFF